Listed here are 21 T cell receptor beta chains from one sample, sequenced in a study of Graves' ophthalmopathy and Graves' hyperthyroidism. Amplification targeted the TCR beta CDR3 regions, with RNA transcripts as the source material. A first-round RT-PCR used HTBI primers, followed by a second-round multiplex PCR. One entry per CDR3 protein, called by TCRdb with MiXCR from the multiplex PCR reads. Among about 420,000 distinct CDR3 sequences listed, around 20% were seen once. The sample comprised peripheral blood. These receptors came from a woman aged 18-29 years with stable Graves' hyperthyroidism.

A word on this clonotype: A much larger clone lies one base from this, so it may be a read error. The rearrangement links TRBV2 to TRBJ1-1; D is unclear. The germline CDR1 and CDR2 sequences are SNHLY and FYNNEI. This CDR3 has 15 residues. V was clipped by 3 bases and J by 4 bases, with 15 bases between them. The CDR3 loop is CASSEDGRKSTEAFF. The CDR3 coding sequence is TGTGCCAGCAGTGAGGATGGTCGGAAGAGCACTGAAGCTTTCTTT.

This clonotype turned up a few times. The rearrangement uses TRBV29-1 and TRBJ1-1; D may be TRBD1 (5 bases). Trimming removed 5 bases at V and 4 bases at J, with 17 bases between. The CDR3 sequence is 14 residues long. Germline-derived CDR1 and CDR2 are SQVTM and ANQGSEA. CDR3 coding DNA: TGCAGCGTTTGCGGGGACCCCCAGGGCACTGAAGCTTTCTTT. Translating gives CSVCGDPQGTEAFF.

This clonotype was seen repeatedly, ten times or more. The gene calls are TRBV5-6 and TRBJ1-2; tentative D call: TRBD1 (5 bases). Trimming shortened V by 0 bases and J by 7 bases, and 7 bases separated the two germline ends. Germline CDR1 is SGHDT and CDR2 is YYEEEE. The length of the CDR3 is 12 residues. CDR3 protein: CASSLGGSGYTF. In DNA, the CDR3 is TGTGCCAGCAGCTTGGGGGGGAGTGGCTACACCTTC.

The chain has TRBV2 and TRBJ2-2; D remains ambiguous. The CDR3 totals 14 residues. V lost 3 bases to trimming and J lost 1 base, with 6 bases between them. Germline V gene sequence: CDR1 SNHLY, CDR2 FYNNEI. The CDR3 DNA reads TGTGCCAGCAGTGACAGAAAGAACACCGGGGAGCTGTTTTTT. Residues: CASSDRKNTGELFF. Supplemented by reference TRBV2 and TRBJ2-2, the full variable domain reads EPEVTQTPSHQVTQMGQEVILRCVPISNHLYFYWYRQILGQKVEFLVSFYNNEISEKSEIFDDQFSVERPDGSNFTLKIRSTKLEDSAMYFCASSDRKNTGELFFGEGSRLTVL.

This clonotype was detected a few times. The chain couples TRBV12-3 or TRBV12-4 to TRBJ2-5, with 8 bases lining up with TRBD1. This CDR3 spans 15 amino acids. The V segment lost 7 bases and the J segment 0 bases; nucleotides outside the gene matches: 7. CDR3 in DNA: TGTGCCAGCACCATGACAGGGGCGGACCAAGAGACCCAGTACTTC. Protein: CASTMTGADQETQYF.

As for this clonotype: It may be a read error: a sequence one base away is much more abundant. The CDR3 does not end in the conserved phenylalanine or tryptophan, so this is likely a read error. The gene calls are TRBV30 and TRBJ1-1, with D possibly being TRBD1 (6 bases). CDR1 is GTSNPN and CDR2 is SVGIG in the germline V gene (reference sequence). Deletions cut 4 bases from V and 2 bases from J, with 11 bases between. This CDR3 has 13 amino acids. The CDR3 sequence is CAWKGGANTEAFY. The CDR3 DNA reads TGTGCCTGGAAGGGGGGCGCCAACACTGAAGCTTTCTAT.

Note on this clonotype: This could be a read error, since a much larger clone is one nucleotide away. This chain joins TRBV11-2 and TRBJ1-2, with D possibly TRBD1 on 5 matching bases. CDR3 size: 15 residues. The V gene lost 4 bases and the J gene lost 4 bases, with 16 bases spanning the gap. Germline CDR1 and CDR2: SGHAT and FQNNGV. CDR3 sequence (DNA): TGTGCCAGCAGCTCTAGAAGCGGGGCGCGCTATGGCTACACCTTC. This encodes CASSSRSGARYGYTF.

The table lists this clonotype with many counts. V is TRBV12-3 or TRBV12-4 and J is TRBJ1-1; D gene ambiguous. Trimming removed 3 bases from V and 4 bases from J, with 18 bases in between. The CDR3 contains 16 residues. This CDR3 is CASSFSASGWGTEAFF. The CDR3 nucleotides are TGTGCCAGCAGTTTCTCGGCCTCGGGTTGGGGCACTGAAGCTTTCTTT.

The genes are TRBV6-5 and TRBJ2-3, with D possibly TRBD1 on 6 matching bases. In germline, CDR1 is MNHEY, CDR2 SVGAGI. The length of the CDR3 is 14 residues. Trimming removed 6 bases from V and 1 base from J, with 11 bases in between. The CDR3 bases are TGTGCCAGCAGCTACCGACAGGGCACAGATACGCAGTATTTT. This translates into CASSYRQGTDTQYF.

This clonotype was seen many times. The rearrangement joins TRBV6-2 or TRBV6-3 to TRBJ2-7, with D perhaps TRBD1 (7 bases). Germline V gene data show CDR1 as MNHEY and CDR2 as SVGEGT. The CDR3 sequence is 12 residues long. V lost 6 bases and J lost 6, with 12 bases in between. The CDR3 spells CASSRQGGEQYF. The DNA of the CDR3 is TGTGCCAGCAGCCGACAGGGAGGCGAGCAGTACTTC.

In its sample, this clonotype was seen many times. The chain combines TRBV6-1 with TRBJ2-2, with unresolved D. The CDR3 has 12 residues. V lost 9 bases and J 5 bases, leaving 10 bases between the germline ends. Germline assignment: CDR1 MNHNS and CDR2 SASEGT. In DNA form, the CDR3 reads TGTGCCAGTCCCAGGTTTACCGGGGAGCTGTTTTTT. Encoded protein: CASPRFTGELFF.

This clonotype was counted at least ten times. The genes are TRBV5-1 and TRBJ2-7, with TRBD2 matching 11 bases. There are 15 residues in the CDR3. Trimming took 2 bases from V and 3 from J; bases not matched to a gene: 4. Looked up from germline, CDR1 is SGHRS and CDR2 is YFSETQ. In DNA form, the CDR3 reads TGCGCCAGCAGCTTTTCCGGGACTAGCGGCTACGAGCAGTACTTC. Protein product: CASSFSGTSGYEQYF.

This chain uses TRBV6-5 with TRBJ2-7, with TRBD2 as a possible D gene (6 bases). Looked up from germline, CDR1 is MNHEY and CDR2 is SVGAGI. Trimming took off 0 bases at V and 5 bases at J, with 14 bases between the two ends. The CDR3 extends over 15 amino acids. DNA for the CDR3: TGTGCCAGCAGTTACTCGTGGAGGGGTAAGAACGAGCAGTACTTC. Its protein product is CASSYSWRGKNEQYF.

This clonotype was found many times. This chain joins TRBV2 and TRBJ1-5, with D unclear. V dropped 3 bases and J dropped 7 bases, with 16 bases sitting between them. The CDR3 consists of 15 residues. Germline assignment: CDR1 SNHLY and CDR2 FYNNEI. For the CDR3, the DNA is TGTGCCAGCAGTGATCCCGCCGGGATCGACCAGCCCCAGCATTTT. It encodes CASSDPAGIDQPQHF.

This sequence joins TRBV11-2 and TRBJ2-7; TRBD2 matches at 12 bases. In germline, CDR1 is SGHAT, CDR2 FQNNGV. V dropped 4 bases and J dropped 4; count of bases not matched to a gene: 8. CDR3 length equals 16 residues. The CDR3 nucleotides are TGTGCCAGCAGCTCCTCTAGCGGGGGGGCCTTATACGAGCAGTACTTC. Its protein product is CASSSSSGGALYEQYF.

With respect to this clonotype: A read error is likely, as this CDR3 ends without the conserved phenylalanine or tryptophan. The limits of the CDR3 on the DNA are not certain, so only TCRdb's listed CDR3 is given. The gene calls are TRBV27 and TRBJ2-2; the table's D gene call, TRBD1, was not cross checked with the DNA. CDR1 MNHEY and CDR2 SMNVEV come from the germline V gene (reference sequence). 15 amino acids form the CDR3, both terminal residues included. This CDR3 reads CASSFRAPKAGELCL.

The table lists this clonotype with a few counts. This chain joins TRBV15 and TRBJ1-1; D uncertain. V lost 3 bases and J 11 bases, leaving 13 bases between the germline ends. The CDR3 spans 12 residues. Germline loops: CDR1 LNHNV, CDR2 YYDKDF (reference sequence). CDR3 sequence reads: CATSSDRTVAFF. In nucleotides, the CDR3 is TGTGCCACCAGCAGCGATAGGACGGTGGCTTTCTTT.

This clonotype came up many times. V gene TRBV6-1 combines with J gene TRBJ1-1, with no clear D. CDR3 length: 14 residues. Germline V CDR1 and CDR2: MNHNS, SASEGT. Trimming stripped 6 bases from V and 1 base from J, with 12 bases between. The CDR3 spells CASSAGKGNTEAFF. The DNA for the CDR3 is TGTGCCAGCAGCGCCGGAAAGGGGAACACTGAAGCTTTCTTT.

V usage is TRBV7-2 and J usage is TRBJ1-3; D unclear. The CDR3 is 13 residues long. The V gene lost 5 bases and the J gene lost 4 bases, with 9 bases spanning the gap. Germline-derived CDR1 and CDR2 are SGHTA and FQGNSA. CDR3 loop: CASSPYGGNTIYF. Written as DNA, the CDR3 is TGTGCCAGCAGCCCATACGGCGGAAACACCATATATTTT. Supplemented by reference TRBV7-2 and TRBJ1-3, the full variable domain reads GAGVSQSPSNKVTEKGKDVELRCDPISGHTALYWYRQSLGQGLEFLIYFQGNSAPDKSGLPSDRFSAERTGGSVSTLTIQRTQQEDSAVYLCASSPYGGNTIYFGEGSWLTVV.

In this sample, this clonotype turned up many times. The chain combines TRBV2 with TRBJ2-7, with TRBD2 matching 7 bases. Trimming at V came to 5 bases and at J to 3 bases, leaving 13 bases not matched to a gene. Per germline, CDR1 SNHLY and CDR2 FYNNEI. This CDR3 has 16 amino acids. CDR3 in DNA: TGTGCCAGCAGTCTGCAGCTAGCGGTAATAGACTACGAGCAGTACTTC. Protein sequence: CASSLQLAVIDYEQYF. Supplemented by reference TRBV2 and TRBJ2-7, the full variable domain reads EPEVTQTPSHQVTQMGQEVILRCVPISNHLYFYWYRQILGQKVEFLVSFYNNEISEKSEIFDDQFSVERPDGSNFTLKIRSTKLEDSAMYFCASSLQLAVIDYEQYFGPGTRLTVT.

At least ten counts were recorded for this clonotype. This chain joins TRBV2 and TRBJ2-7, with TRBD1 matching 10 bases. CDR1 and CDR2 from the germline V gene are SNHLY and FYNNEI. V shed 3 bases, J shed 3 bases, and the junction held 2 bases outside the gene matches. CDR3 size: 14 residues. CDR3 amino acids: CASSEGQGNYEQYF. The CDR3 coding sequence is TGTGCCAGCAGTGAGGGACAGGGGAACTACGAGCAGTACTTC.